These T cell receptor beta chains were read from a single sample in a study of CD8 T cells in ankylosing spondylitis. TCRdb passed the 5' RACE reads through MiXCR, listing each CDR3 protein once. The sample includes 200,000 or so distinct CDR3 sequences, 10% to 15% of them seen just once. Sequencing was performed on blood, either unsorted or a sorted T cell fraction (not recorded which). These receptor sequences come from a female donor with ankylosing spondylitis or in good health (not recorded which). CDR3s include the opening cysteine and the closing phenylalanine or tryptophan. D genes are given only for firm matches. Rows give clone size only sometimes, using once, few, many, or a class for an expanded clone.

D | J | size | V | CDR3 | DNA
TRBD1 | TRBJ1-2 | many | TRBV29-1 | CSVVPGQGDYGYTF | TGCAGCGTTGTTCCGGGACAGGGAGACTATGGCTACACCTTC
NA | TRBJ2-1 | NA | TRBV5-6 | CASSLGPEQFF | TGTGCCAGCAGCTTGGGGCCCGAGCAGTTCTTC
TRBD1 | TRBJ2-1 | many | TRBV20-1 | CSAKNRGSYNEQFF | TGCAGTGCTAAGAACAGGGGGTCCTACAATGAGCAGTTCTTC
NA | TRBJ2-7 | NA | TRBV7-2 | CASSLSRTLSYEQYF | TGTGCCAGCAGCCTTTCGAGGACACTCTCCTACGAGCAGTACTTC
TRBD2 | TRBJ2-3 | few | TRBV3-1 | CASSQKPREEVTQYF | TGTGCCAGCAGCCAAAAACCCCGGGAGGAAGTTACGCAGTATTTT
NA | TRBJ1-5 | NA | TRBV7-2 | CASSPNSRTNNQPQHF | TGTGCCAGCAGCCCCAATTCCAGGACGAACAATCAGCCCCAGCATTTT
NA | TRBJ1-3 | many | TRBV9 | CASSVKGLAGNTIYF | TGTGCCAGCAGCGTAAAGGGTTTAGCTGGAAACACCATATATTTT
NA | TRBJ2-1 | NA | TRBV27 | CASSLIGTFSYNEQFF | TGTGCCAGCAGTTTAATAGGGACTTTCTCCTACAATGAGCAGTTCTTC
NA | TRBJ2-1 | NA | TRBV4-3 | CASSQSRGNEQFF | TGCGCCAGCAGCCAATCCAGGGGTAATGAGCAGTTCTTC
NA | TRBJ2-2 | NA | TRBV29-1 | CSVGVMGDGELFF | TGCAGCGTTGGGGTTATGGGGGACGGGGAGCTGTTTTTT
NA | TRBJ1-1 | many | TRBV28 | CASSSGGLNTEAFF | TGTGCCAGCAGTTCCGGCGGCTTGAACACTGAAGCTTTCTTT
NA | TRBJ1-6 | NA | TRBV7-2 | CASSLARDRSPLHF | TGTGCCAGCAGCTTAGCCAGGGATCGATCACCCCTCCACTTT
NA | TRBJ2-1 | many | TRBV20-1 | CSARELLPLIGSYNEQFF | TGCAGTGCTAGAGAGCTTCTCCCTCTCATAGGATCCTACAATGAGCAGTTCTTC
NA | TRBJ2-1 | few | TRBV7-9 | CASSLIGSSYNEQFF | TGTGCCAGCAGCTTGATCGGGAGCTCCTACAATGAGCAGTTCTTC
TRBD2 | TRBJ2-3 | NA | TRBV11-2 | CASSLELAGGPTDTQYF | TGTGCCAGCAGCTTAGAACTAGCGGGAGGTCCCACAGATACGCAGTATTTT
NA | TRBJ2-7 | NA | TRBV7-2 | CASSLVGGGYEQYF | TGTGCCAGCAGCTTAGTAGGTGGGGGGTACGAGCAGTACTTC
TRBD1 | TRBJ2-7 | NA | TRBV6-1 | CAGRGTASYEQYF | TGTGCCGGCAGGGGGACAGCCTCCTACGAGCAGTACTTC
NA | TRBJ2-5 | NA | TRBV20-1 | CSAISLQETQYF | TGCAGTGCTATCTCGTTACAAGAGACCCAGTACTTC
NA | TRBJ2-7 | few | TRBV7-8 | CASSLQGPSSEQYF | TGTGCCAGCAGCCTACAGGGCCCCTCGTCCGAGCAGTACTTC
NA | TRBJ2-2 | NA | TRBV7-3 | CASSPNANTGELFF | TGTGCCAGCAGCCCTAACGCGAACACCGGGGAGCTGTTTTTT
NA | TRBJ1-5 | many | TRBV11-1 | CASSRDGYSNQPQHF | TGTGCCAGCAGCCGGGACGGCTATAGCAATCAGCCCCAGCATTTT
NA | TRBJ2-3 | NA | TRBV5-1 | CASSLDKSTDTQYF | TGCGCCAGCAGCTTGGACAAATCTACAGATACGCAGTATTTT
NA | TRBJ1-4 | many | TRBV20-1 | CSATGLDEKLFF | TGCAGTGCTACAGGGTTGGATGAAAAACTGTTTTTT
NA | TRBJ2-6 | few | TRBV10-2 | CASGQGLGGGANVLTF | TGCGCCAGCGGGCAGGGCCTTGGAGGTGGGGCCAACGTCCTGACTTTC
NA | TRBJ2-1 | many | TRBV29-1 | CSVAGLSYNEQFF | TGCAGCGTTGCCGGGCTTTCCTACAATGAGCAGTTCTTC
NA | TRBJ2-3 | NA | TRBV20-1 | CSFLIRRGSTDTQYF | TGCAGTTTTTTGATTCGGCGCGGAAGCACAGATACGCAGTATTTT
NA | TRBJ2-1 | many | TRBV12-3/TRBV12-4 | CASSLHSNEQFF | TGTGCCAGCAGCCTCCATAGCAATGAGCAGTTCTTC
TRBD2 | TRBJ2-2 | few | TRBV11-2 | CASSLGLLAGDRTGELFF | TGTGCCAGCAGCTTAGGCCTGCTAGCGGGAGACAGAACCGGGGAGCTGTTTTTT
NA | TRBJ2-3 | NA | TRBV5-1 | CASGTPGGDTQYF | TGCGCCAGCGGAACCCCTGGAGGGGATACGCAGTATTTT
NA | TRBJ1-5 | few | TRBV7-9 | CASSFSREGQPQHF | TGTGCCAGCAGCTTCTCTAGGGAGGGTCAGCCCCAGCATTTT
NA | TRBJ2-5 | many | TRBV12-3/TRBV12-4 | CASSPTGKETQYF | TGTGCCAGCAGTCCCACAGGGAAGGAGACCCAGTACTTC
NA | TRBJ2-1 | many | TRBV7-2 | CASSFSSGSHWGEQFF | TGTGCCAGCAGTTTTTCGAGCGGCTCTCATTGGGGGGAGCAGTTCTTC
TRBD2 | TRBJ2-3 | few | TRBV20-1 | CSARVGTSDTDTQYF | TGCAGTGCTAGGGTCGGGACTAGCGACACAGATACGCAGTATTTT
NA | TRBJ2-7 | NA | TRBV5-1 | CASSLLEDSSYEQYF | TGCGCCAGCAGCTTGCTAGAGGACAGTTCCTACGAGCAGTACTTC
NA | TRBJ2-2 | many | TRBV7-8 | CASSLVVAVDTGELFF | TGTGCCAGCAGCTTAGTCGTAGCGGTGGACACCGGGGAGCTGTTTTTT